These T cell receptor beta chains were read from a single sample in a study of blood T cell repertoires in COVID-19. The repertoire was sequenced with immunoSEQ multiplex PCR; TCRdb's copy has only in-frame clones and lacks some. The sample records over 75,000 clones, 82% being singletons. The sequencing input was peripheral blood. These receptors originate from a man between 65 and 79 years old with acute or convalescent COVID-19. Both conserved end residues are part of each CDR3. Each record gives: V gene, clone size, CDR3 protein. Size is stated for part of the rows, as once, few or many counts, or as a class when the clone is expanded.

TRBV5-1 | . | CASSPFLAGGITDTQYF
TRBV7-9 | . | CASVRIMNTEAFF
TRBV27 | . | CASRAGTSGARRFYNEQFF
TRBV15 | . | CATSSGLAGSSYEQYF
TRBV9 | . | CASSARGRTDEKLFF
TRBV2 | . | CASRRDHTEAFF
TRBV9 | . | CASSVTGDNSPLHF
TRBV13 | once | CASSFRLDQETQYF
TRBV5-5 | . | CASSFSQDGYTF
TRBV29-1 | . | CSVEGGSTDTQYF
TRBV21-1 | . | CAVPSVGNTIYF
TRBV5-4 | . | CASSPDRNYGYTF
TRBV18 | . | CASSPPAGGRENNEQFF